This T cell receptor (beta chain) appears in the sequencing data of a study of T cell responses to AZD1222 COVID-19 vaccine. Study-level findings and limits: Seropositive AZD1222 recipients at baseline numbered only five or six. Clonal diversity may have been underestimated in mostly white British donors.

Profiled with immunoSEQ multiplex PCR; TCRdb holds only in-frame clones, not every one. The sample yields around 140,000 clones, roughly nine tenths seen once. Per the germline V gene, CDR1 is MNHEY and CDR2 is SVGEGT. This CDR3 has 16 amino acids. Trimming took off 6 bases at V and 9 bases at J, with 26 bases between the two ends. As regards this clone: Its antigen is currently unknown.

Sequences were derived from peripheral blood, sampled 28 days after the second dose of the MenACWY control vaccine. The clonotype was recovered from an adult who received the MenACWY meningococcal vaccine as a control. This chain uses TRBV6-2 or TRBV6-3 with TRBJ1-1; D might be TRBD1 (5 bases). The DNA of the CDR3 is TGTGCCAGCAGCCGGCAGGGTTCGGCTAATGACAGAAAAGCTTTCTTT. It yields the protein CASSRQGSANDRKAFF.